This T cell receptor beta chain was documented in a study of cytomegalovirus exposure and HLA in healthy donors. This clone was counted a few times. Its specificity is not known. It was with 60 Vbeta and 13 Jbeta primers that the PCR ran. Assay used: immunoSEQ multiplex PCR; TCRdb lists only in-frame clones, some missing. Here the sample spans approximately 190,000 clones, approximately 78% being singletons. Trimming at V came to 8 bases and at J to 5 bases, leaving 6 bases not matched to a gene. This CDR3 comprises 15 residues. Germline V gene lookup returns CDR1 SGHVS and CDR2 FNYEAQ. Regarding the study as a whole: A later analysis found that most CMV-associated TCR beta chains appeared HLA-restricted. The classifier reportedly diagnosed cytomegalovirus status with high specificity and sensitivity. Several of the most significant clusters appeared linked to common viral pathogens, based on a later analysis.

The chain couples TRBV7-6 to TRBJ2-2, with 12 bases lining up with TRBD2. The sequence derives from a woman under 30 in good health and CMV-seronegative. The sequenced sample consisted of PBMCs. CDR3 bases: TGTGCCAGCGGCACTAGCGGGGGGAAAACCGGGGAGCTGTTTTTT. Protein: CASGTSGGKTGELFF.